This TCR beta chain emerged from a study of blood T cell repertoires in COVID-19. Method: immunoSEQ multiplex PCR; TCRdb's copy keeps in-frame clones and lacks some. The profile shows around 480,000 clones, roughly 88% of them singletons. There are 16 residues in the CDR3. V was clipped by 4 bases and J by 5 bases, with 18 bases between them. Per the germline V gene, CDR1 is MGHDK and CDR2 is SYGVNS. Sequencing was done on a sample of peripheral blood. The chain is built from TRBV25-1 and TRBJ2-4; TRBD1 might be the D (5 bases). The TCR was taken from a woman between 45 and 60 years old with COVID-19, enrolled during active disease. In DNA form, the CDR3 reads TGTGCCAGCAGTGGGGCGCTGGGGCGTTGCGAAAACATTCAGTACTTC. Protein sequence: CASSGALGRCENIQYF.